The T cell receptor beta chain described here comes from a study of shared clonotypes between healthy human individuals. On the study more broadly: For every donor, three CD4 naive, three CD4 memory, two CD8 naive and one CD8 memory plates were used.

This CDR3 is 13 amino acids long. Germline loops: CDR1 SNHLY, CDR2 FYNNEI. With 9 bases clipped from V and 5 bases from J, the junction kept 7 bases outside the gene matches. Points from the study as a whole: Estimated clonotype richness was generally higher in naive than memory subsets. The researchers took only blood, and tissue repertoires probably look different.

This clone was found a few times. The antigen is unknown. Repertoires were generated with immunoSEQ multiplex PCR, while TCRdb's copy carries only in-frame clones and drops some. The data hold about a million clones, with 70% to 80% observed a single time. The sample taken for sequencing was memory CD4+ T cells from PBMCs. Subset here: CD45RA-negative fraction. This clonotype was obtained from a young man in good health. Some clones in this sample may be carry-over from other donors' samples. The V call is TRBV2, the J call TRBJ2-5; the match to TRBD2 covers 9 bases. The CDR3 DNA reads TGTGCCAGAGGGGGACTAGCAATTGAGACCCAGTACTTC. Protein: CARGGLAIETQYF.